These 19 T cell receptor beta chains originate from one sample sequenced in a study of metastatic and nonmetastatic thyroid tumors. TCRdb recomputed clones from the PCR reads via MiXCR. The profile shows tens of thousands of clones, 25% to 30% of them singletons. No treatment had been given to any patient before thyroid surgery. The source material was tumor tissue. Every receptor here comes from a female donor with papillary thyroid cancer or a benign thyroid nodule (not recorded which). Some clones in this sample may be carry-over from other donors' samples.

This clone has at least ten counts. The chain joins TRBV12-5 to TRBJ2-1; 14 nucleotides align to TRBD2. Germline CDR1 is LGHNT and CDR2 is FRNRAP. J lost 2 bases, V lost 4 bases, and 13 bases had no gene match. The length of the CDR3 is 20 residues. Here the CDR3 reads CASGCPWTSGGPKTYNEQFF. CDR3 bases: TGTGCTAGTGGTTGCCCCTGGACTAGCGGGGGGCCAAAAACCTACAATGAGCAGTTCTTC.

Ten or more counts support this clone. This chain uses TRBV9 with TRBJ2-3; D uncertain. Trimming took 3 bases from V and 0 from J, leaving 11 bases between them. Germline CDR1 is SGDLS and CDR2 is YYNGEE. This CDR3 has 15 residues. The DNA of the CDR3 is TGTGCCAGCAGCGACGACAAATTTAGCACAGATACGCAGTATTTT. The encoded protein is CASSDDKFSTDTQYF.

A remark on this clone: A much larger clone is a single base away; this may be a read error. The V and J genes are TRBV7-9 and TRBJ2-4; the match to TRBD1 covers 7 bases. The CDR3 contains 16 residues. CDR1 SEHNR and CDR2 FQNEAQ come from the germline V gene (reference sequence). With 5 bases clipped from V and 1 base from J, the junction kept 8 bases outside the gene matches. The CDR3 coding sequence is TGTGCCAGCAGCCCTACAGGGGTCTCGGCCAAAAACATTCAGTACTTC. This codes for CASSPTGVSAKNIQYF.

The CDR3 is CASSRGHAGDEQYF. For the CDR3, the DNA is TGCGCCAGCAGCCGGGGACATGCCGGGGACGAGCAGTACTTC. The rearrangement joins TRBV4-3 to TRBJ2-7; TRBD1 is a possible D gene (6 bases). There are 14 residues in the CDR3. Germline CDR1 and CDR2: LGHNA and YSLEER. Deletions cut 4 bases from V and 5 bases from J, with 15 bases between.

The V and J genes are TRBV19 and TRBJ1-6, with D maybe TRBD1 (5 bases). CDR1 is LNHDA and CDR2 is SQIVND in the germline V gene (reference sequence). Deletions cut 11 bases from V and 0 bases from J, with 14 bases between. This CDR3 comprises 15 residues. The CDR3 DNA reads TGTGCCTCACAGGTGGTGAGCTCCTATAATTCACCCCTCCACTTT. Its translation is CASQVVSSYNSPLHF. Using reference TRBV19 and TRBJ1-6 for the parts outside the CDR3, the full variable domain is DGGITQSPKYLFRKEGQNVTLSCEQNLNHDAMYWYRQDPGQGLRLIYYSQIVNDFQKGDIAEGYSVSREKKESFPLTVTSAQKNPTAFYLCASQVVSSYNSPLHFGNGTRLTVT.

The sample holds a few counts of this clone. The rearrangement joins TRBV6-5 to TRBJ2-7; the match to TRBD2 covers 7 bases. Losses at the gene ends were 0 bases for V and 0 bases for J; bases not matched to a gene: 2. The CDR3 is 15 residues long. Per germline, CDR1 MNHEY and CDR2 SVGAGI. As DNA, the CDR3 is TGTGCCAGCAGTTACTCAAGCGGGAACTCCTACGAGCAGTACTTC. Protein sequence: CASSYSSGNSYEQYF.

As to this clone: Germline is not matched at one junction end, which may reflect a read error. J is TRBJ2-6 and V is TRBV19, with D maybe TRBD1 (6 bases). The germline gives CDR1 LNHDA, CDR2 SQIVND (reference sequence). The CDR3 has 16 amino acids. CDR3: CASIPRGFSGANVLTF. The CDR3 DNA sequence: TGTGCCAGTATCCCCAGGGGTTTCTCTGGTGCCAACGTCCTGACTTTC.

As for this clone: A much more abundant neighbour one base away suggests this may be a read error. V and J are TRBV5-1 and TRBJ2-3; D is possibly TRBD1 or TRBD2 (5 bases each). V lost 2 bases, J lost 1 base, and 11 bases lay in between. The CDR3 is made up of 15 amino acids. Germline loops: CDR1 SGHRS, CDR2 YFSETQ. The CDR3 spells CASSLVGPCTDTQYF. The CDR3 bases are TGCGCCAGCAGCTTAGTGGGACCTTGCACAGATACGCAGTATTTT.

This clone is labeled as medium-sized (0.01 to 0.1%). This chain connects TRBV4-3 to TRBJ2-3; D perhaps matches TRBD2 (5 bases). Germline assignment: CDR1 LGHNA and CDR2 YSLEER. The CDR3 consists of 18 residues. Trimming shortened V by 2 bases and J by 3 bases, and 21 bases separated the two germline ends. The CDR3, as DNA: TGCGCCAGCAGCCAAACCTACCCCTCTAGCACGGGGACAGATACGCAGTATTTT. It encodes CASSQTYPSSTGTDTQYF.

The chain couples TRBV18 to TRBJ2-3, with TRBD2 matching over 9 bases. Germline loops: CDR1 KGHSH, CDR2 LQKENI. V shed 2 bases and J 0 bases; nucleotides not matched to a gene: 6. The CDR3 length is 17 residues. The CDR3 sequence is CASSPSISGGSTDTQYF. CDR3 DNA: TGTGCCAGCTCACCATCAATTAGCGGGGGAAGCACAGATACGCAGTATTTT. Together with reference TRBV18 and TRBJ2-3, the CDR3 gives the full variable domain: NAGVMQNPRHLVRRRGQEARLRCSPMKGHSHVYWYRQLPEEGLKFMVYLQKENIIDESGMPKERFSAEFPKEGPSILRIQQVVRGDSAAYFCASSPSISGGSTDTQYFGPGTRLTVL.

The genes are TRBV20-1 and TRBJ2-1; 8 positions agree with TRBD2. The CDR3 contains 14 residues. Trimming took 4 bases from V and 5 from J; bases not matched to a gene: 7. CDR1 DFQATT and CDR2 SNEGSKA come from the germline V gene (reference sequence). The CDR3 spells CSAIYSGVNNEQFF. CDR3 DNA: TGCAGTGCTATTTATAGCGGGGTGAACAATGAGCAGTTCTTC.

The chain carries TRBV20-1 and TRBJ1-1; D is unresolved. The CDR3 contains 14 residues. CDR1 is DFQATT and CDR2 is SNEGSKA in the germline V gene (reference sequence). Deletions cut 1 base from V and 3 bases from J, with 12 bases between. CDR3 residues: CSARVGNRDTEAFF. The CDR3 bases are TGCAGTGCTAGAGTGGGCAATCGGGACACTGAAGCTTTCTTT.

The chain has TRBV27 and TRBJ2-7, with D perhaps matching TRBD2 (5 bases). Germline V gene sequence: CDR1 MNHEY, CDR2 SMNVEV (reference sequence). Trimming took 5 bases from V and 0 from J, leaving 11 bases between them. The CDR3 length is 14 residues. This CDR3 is CASSSGSRSYEQYF. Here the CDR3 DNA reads TGTGCCAGCAGTAGCGGCTCCCGCTCCTACGAGCAGTACTTC.

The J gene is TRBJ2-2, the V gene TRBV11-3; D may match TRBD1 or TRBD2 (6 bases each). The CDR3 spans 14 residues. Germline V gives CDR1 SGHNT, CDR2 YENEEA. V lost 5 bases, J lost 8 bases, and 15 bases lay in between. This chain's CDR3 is CASSLGAGTGELFF. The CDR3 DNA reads TGTGCCAGCAGCCTAGGGGCGGGGACAGGGGAGCTGTTTTTT.

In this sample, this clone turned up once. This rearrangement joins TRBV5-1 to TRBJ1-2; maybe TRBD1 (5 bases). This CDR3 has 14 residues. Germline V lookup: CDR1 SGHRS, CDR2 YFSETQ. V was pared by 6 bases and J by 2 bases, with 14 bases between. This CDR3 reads CASKTGGVNYGYTF. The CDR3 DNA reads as TGCGCCAGCAAAACAGGTGGAGTCAACTATGGCTACACCTTC.

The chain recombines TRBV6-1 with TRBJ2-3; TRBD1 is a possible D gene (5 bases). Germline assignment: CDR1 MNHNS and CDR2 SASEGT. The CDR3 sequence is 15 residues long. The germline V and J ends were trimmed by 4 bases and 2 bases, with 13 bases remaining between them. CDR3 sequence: CASSGLRTHTDTQYF. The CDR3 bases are TGTGCCAGCAGTGGTTTGCGGACACACACAGATACGCAGTATTTT.

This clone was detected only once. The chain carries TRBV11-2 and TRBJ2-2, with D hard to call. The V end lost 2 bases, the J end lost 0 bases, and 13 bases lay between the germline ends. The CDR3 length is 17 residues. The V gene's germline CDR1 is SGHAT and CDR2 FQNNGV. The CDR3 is CASSLSPDGSNTGELFF. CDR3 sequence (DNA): TGTGCCAGCAGCTTATCCCCTGACGGCTCGAACACCGGGGAGCTGTTTTTT.

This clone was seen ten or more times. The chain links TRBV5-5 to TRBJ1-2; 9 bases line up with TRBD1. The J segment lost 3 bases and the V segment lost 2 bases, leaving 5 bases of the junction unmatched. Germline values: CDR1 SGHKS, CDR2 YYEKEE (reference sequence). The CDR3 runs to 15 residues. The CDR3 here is CASSLRTGEDYGYTF. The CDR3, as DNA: TGTGCCAGCAGCTTACGGACAGGGGAGGACTATGGCTACACCTTC.

In DNA form, the CDR3 reads TGTGCCAGCAGCCAAGGGGGCGAGTACGAGCAGTACTTC. Protein product: CASSQGGEYEQYF. This chain joins TRBV7-9 and TRBJ2-7; TRBD1 agrees at 7 bases. V lost 5 bases to trimming and J lost 4 bases; unmatched junction nucleotides: 5. There are 13 residues in the CDR3. Germline CDR1 and CDR2: SEHNR and FQNEAQ (reference sequence).